A selection of T cell receptor beta chains follows, all from one sample in a study of a mutant IDH1 vaccine in newly diagnosed glioma. Generated by immunoSEQ multiplex PCR, the TCRdb table keeps only in-frame clones and is missing some. The sample has about 56,000 clones, about nine tenths seen once; the top ten hold approximately 4.2%. These receptors are not linked to any known antigen. Here the sequenced sample was PBMCs, taken from a glioma patient whose treatment included an IDH1 peptide vaccine. These receptors all come from a woman aged 40 to 55 with glioma. CDR3s include the opening cysteine and the closing phenylalanine or tryptophan. A D gene is named only where the DNA matches it firmly. Where a row states a size, it is once, few, many or the class of an expanded clone; other rows omit it.

d_call: NA
v_call: TRBV6-1
clone_size: NA
j_call: TRBJ2-2
cdr3_aa: CASSARGGNTGELFF
cdr3_nt: TGTGCCAGCAGTGCTCGCGGAGGTAACACCGGGGAGCTGTTTTTT

d_call: NA
v_call: TRBV7-2
clone_size: NA
j_call: TRBJ2-1
cdr3_aa: CASSFFNEQFF
cdr3_nt: TGTGCCAGCAGCTTCTTCAATGAGCAGTTCTTC

d_call: TRBD1
v_call: TRBV18
clone_size: NA
j_call: TRBJ1-1
cdr3_aa: CASSPPGQDGNTEAFF
cdr3_nt: TGTGCCAGCTCACCACCGGGACAGGACGGGAACACTGAAGCTTTCTTT

d_call: NA
v_call: TRBV4-2
clone_size: NA
j_call: TRBJ2-7
cdr3_aa: CASSQDRGRPGEQYF
cdr3_nt: TGTGCCAGCAGCCAAGATCGCGGCAGGCCCGGGGAGCAGTACTTC

d_call: NA
v_call: TRBV5-6
clone_size: NA
j_call: TRBJ2-2
cdr3_aa: CASSLVGDENTGELFF
cdr3_nt: TGTGCCAGCAGCTTGGTTGGGGATGAGAACACCGGGGAGCTGTTTTTT

d_call: NA
v_call: TRBV9
clone_size: NA
j_call: TRBJ1-2
cdr3_aa: CASSGQAANYGYTF
cdr3_nt: TGTGCCAGCAGCGGACAGGCCGCTAACTATGGCTACACCTTC

d_call: NA
v_call: TRBV5-1
clone_size: once
j_call: TRBJ2-5
cdr3_aa: CASSLQETQYF
cdr3_nt: TGCGCCAGCAGCTTGCAAGAGACCCAGTACTTC

d_call: NA
v_call: TRBV4-2
clone_size: NA
j_call: TRBJ1-6
cdr3_aa: CASSPRTKGDSPLHF
cdr3_nt: TGTGCCAGCAGCCCTCGGACAAAAGGGGATTCACCCCTCCACTTT

d_call: TRBD1
v_call: TRBV18
clone_size: NA
j_call: TRBJ2-1
cdr3_aa: CASSPPQGATFQFF
cdr3_nt: TGTGCCAGCTCACCACCCCAGGGGGCCACTTTTCAGTTCTTC

d_call: NA
v_call: TRBV4-1
clone_size: NA
j_call: TRBJ1-2
cdr3_aa: CASSQDRPYGYTF
cdr3_nt: TGCGCCAGCAGCCAAGACCGCCCGTATGGCTACACCTTC

d_call: NA
v_call: TRBV2
clone_size: NA
j_call: TRBJ2-3
cdr3_aa: CASSTESGRTDTQYF
cdr3_nt: TGTGCCAGCAGTACAGAGAGCGGACGAACAGATACGCAGTATTTT

d_call: TRBD2
v_call: TRBV11-2
clone_size: NA
j_call: TRBJ2-2
cdr3_aa: CASSLGVGQRGPYTGELFF
cdr3_nt: TGTGCCAGCAGCTTAGGAGTCGGGCAGCGGGGGCCTTACACCGGGGAGCTGTTTTTT

d_call: TRBD1
v_call: TRBV5-8
clone_size: NA
j_call: TRBJ1-1
cdr3_aa: CASSSDRARTIAFF
cdr3_nt: TGTGCCAGCAGCTCCGACAGGGCCCGTACCATTGCTTTCTTT

d_call: TRBD2
v_call: TRBV18
clone_size: NA
j_call: TRBJ2-1
cdr3_aa: CASSPGLAGDYNEQFF
cdr3_nt: TGTGCCAGCTCACCTGGACTAGCGGGCGACTACAATGAGCAGTTCTTC

d_call: NA
v_call: TRBV7-9
clone_size: NA
j_call: TRBJ2-3
cdr3_aa: CASSFPAGVITDTQYF
cdr3_nt: TGTGCCAGCAGCTTTCCCGCGGGCGTAATCACAGATACGCAGTATTTT

d_call: NA
v_call: TRBV6-5
clone_size: NA
j_call: TRBJ1-4
cdr3_aa: CASSTGRMDEKLFF
cdr3_nt: TGTGCCAGCAGTACAGGACGGATGGATGAAAAACTGTTTTTT

d_call: NA
v_call: TRBV6-1
clone_size: NA
j_call: TRBJ1-5
cdr3_aa: CASRSSNQPQHF
cdr3_nt: TGTGCCAGCAGATCCAGCAATCAGCCCCAGCATTTT

d_call: NA
v_call: TRBV6-6
clone_size: NA
j_call: TRBJ1-2
cdr3_aa: CAIRGGTNYGYTF
cdr3_nt: TGTGCCATCAGGGGAGGGACAAACTATGGCTACACCTTC

d_call: TRBD1
v_call: TRBV9
clone_size: NA
j_call: TRBJ1-5
cdr3_aa: CASSSGQGYQPQHF
cdr3_nt: TGTGCCAGCAGCTCGGGACAGGGGTATCAGCCCCAGCATTTT

d_call: TRBD1
v_call: TRBV29-1
clone_size: once
j_call: TRBJ2-2
cdr3_aa: CSVDRTGVTGELFF
cdr3_nt: TGCAGCGTTGATAGGACAGGGGTCACCGGGGAGCTGTTTTTT

d_call: TRBD2
v_call: TRBV5-8
clone_size: NA
j_call: TRBJ2-2
cdr3_aa: CASSLWGERGYTGELFF
cdr3_nt: TGTGCCAGCAGCTTGTGGGGCGAGCGGGGCTACACCGGGGAGCTGTTTTTT

d_call: TRBD2
v_call: TRBV6-5
clone_size: NA
j_call: TRBJ2-1
cdr3_aa: CASSYGTSGVYNEQFF
cdr3_nt: TGTGCCAGCAGTTACGGGACTAGCGGGGTATACAATGAGCAGTTCTTC

d_call: NA
v_call: TRBV6-1
clone_size: once
j_call: TRBJ1-5
cdr3_aa: CASSEVQPQHF
cdr3_nt: TGTGCCAGCAGTGAAGTTCAGCCCCAGCATTTT

d_call: TRBD2
v_call: TRBV13
clone_size: NA
j_call: TRBJ2-3
cdr3_aa: CASSLFTVGLAGGSDTQYF
cdr3_nt: TGTGCCAGCAGCTTATTTACCGTCGGACTAGCGGGAGGGTCGGATACGCAGTATTTT

d_call: NA
v_call: TRBV4-1
clone_size: NA
j_call: TRBJ2-1
cdr3_aa: CASSQEQGYEQFF
cdr3_nt: TGCGCCAGCAGCCAAGAACAGGGCTATGAGCAGTTCTTC

d_call: TRBD1
v_call: TRBV5-6
clone_size: NA
j_call: TRBJ1-5
cdr3_aa: CASSLGQVSNQPQHF
cdr3_nt: TGTGCCAGCAGCCTGGGACAGGTTAGCAATCAGCCCCAGCATTTT

d_call: NA
v_call: TRBV25-1
clone_size: NA
j_call: TRBJ2-7
cdr3_aa: CASSESQTGSYEQYF
cdr3_nt: TGTGCCAGCAGTGAATCTCAGACTGGCTCCTACGAGCAGTACTTC

d_call: NA
v_call: TRBV7-9
clone_size: NA
j_call: TRBJ1-5
cdr3_aa: CASSLKDSNQPQHF
cdr3_nt: TGTGCCAGCAGCTTGAAGGATAGCAATCAGCCCCAGCATTTT

d_call: NA
v_call: TRBV6-1
clone_size: NA
j_call: TRBJ1-6
cdr3_aa: CASSDLPGQGGSPLHF
cdr3_nt: TGTGCCAGCAGTGACCTCCCGGGACAAGGGGGATCACCCCTCCACTTT

d_call: NA
v_call: TRBV19
clone_size: few
j_call: TRBJ1-5
cdr3_aa: CASSITLSGRTGQPQHF
cdr3_nt: TGTGCCAGTAGTATCACTCTCTCGGGCAGGACGGGTCAGCCCCAGCATTTT

d_call: NA
v_call: TRBV2
clone_size: NA
j_call: TRBJ1-5
cdr3_aa: CASSRRQGSNQPQHF
cdr3_nt: TGTGCCAGCAGCAGACGGCAGGGGAGCAATCAGCCCCAGCATTTT

d_call: TRBD1
v_call: TRBV5-8
clone_size: NA
j_call: TRBJ2-7
cdr3_aa: CASRRQGAGNEQYF
cdr3_nt: TGTGCCAGCAGACGACAGGGGGCGGGGAACGAGCAGTACTTC

d_call: NA
v_call: TRBV28
clone_size: NA
j_call: TRBJ2-6
cdr3_aa: CASSRDQDLFSGANVLTF
cdr3_nt: TGTGCCAGCAGCCGAGACCAGGACTTATTCTCTGGGGCCAACGTCCTGACTTTC

d_call: NA
v_call: TRBV6-1
clone_size: NA
j_call: TRBJ2-7
cdr3_aa: CASSPGSTYEQYF
cdr3_nt: TGTGCCAGCAGTCCCGGCAGTACCTACGAGCAGTACTTC

d_call: NA
v_call: TRBV4-2
clone_size: NA
j_call: TRBJ1-3
cdr3_aa: CASSPGGGTGNTIYF
cdr3_nt: TGTGCCAGCAGCCCTGGGGGGGGGACCGGAAACACCATATATTTT

d_call: NA
v_call: TRBV5-4
clone_size: NA
j_call: TRBJ2-7
cdr3_aa: CASSLLRTPSEQYF
cdr3_nt: TGTGCCAGCAGCTTACTCAGGACCCCTTCCGAGCAGTACTTC

d_call: NA
v_call: TRBV5-4
clone_size: NA
j_call: TRBJ1-1
cdr3_aa: CASSLSYRNTEAFF
cdr3_nt: TGTGCCAGCAGCTTGTCATACAGGAACACTGAAGCTTTCTTT

d_call: TRBD2
v_call: TRBV6-5
clone_size: NA
j_call: TRBJ2-7
cdr3_aa: CASSSSGGARQYF
cdr3_nt: TGTGCCAGCAGTTCTAGCGGGGGGGCTCGGCAGTACTTC